One sample yielded the 10 T cell receptor beta chains listed below, sequenced in a study of patients and donors after allogeneic stem cell transplantation. TCRdb fed the RT-PCR reads into MiXCR, producing one record per CDR3 protein. Altogether around 150,000 distinct CDR3 sequences are present, approximately 40% being singletons, with the ten largest covering 50%. Sequenced input: blood, either unsorted or a sorted T cell fraction (not recorded which). The receptors here all came from a human donor who was either an allogeneic HSCT recipient or a stem cell or donor lymphocyte infusion donor (not recorded which). It is not recorded whose cells these are; they may come from a transplant donor.

There are a few counts of this clonotype. V is TRBV3-1 and J is TRBJ1-6, with unresolved D. CDR1 LGHDT and CDR2 YNNKEL come from the germline V gene (reference sequence). This CDR3 comprises 13 residues. V lost 3 bases to trimming and J lost 10 bases, with 10 bases between them. CDR3 in amino acids: CASSQSQSSPLHF. The CDR3 region has the DNA TGTGCCAGCAGCCAGAGTCAGTCCTCACCCCTCCACTTT. The full variable domain, rest sourced from reference TRBV3-1 and TRBJ1-6, is DTAVSQTPKYLVTQMGNDKSIKCEQNLGHDTMYWYKQDSKKFLKIMFSYNNKELIINETVPNRFSPKSPDKAHLNLHINSLELGDSAVYFCASSQSQSSPLHFGNGTRLTVT.

The chain joins TRBV20-1 to TRBJ1-2, with 7 bases identical to TRBD1. Looked up from germline, CDR1 is DFQATT and CDR2 is SNEGSKA (reference sequence). With 0 bases clipped from V and 4 bases from J, the junction kept 8 bases outside the gene matches. The CDR3 loop spans 15 amino acids. CDR3 sequence reads: CSARDWNRDSYGYTF. CDR3 in DNA: TGCAGTGCTAGAGATTGGAACCGGGACAGCTATGGCTACACCTTC.

The V and J genes are TRBV2 and TRBJ1-5, with TRBD1 as a possible D gene (6 bases). The CDR3 contains 15 residues. Germline lookup yields CDR1 SNHLY and CDR2 FYNNEI. V was shortened by 6 bases and J by 0 bases, with 12 bases between the two germline ends. The CDR3: CASRSGGYSNQPQHF. As DNA, the CDR3 is TGTGCCAGCAGGTCGGGGGGCTATAGCAATCAGCCCCAGCATTTT.

V gene TRBV28 combines with J gene TRBJ2-3, with 8 bases that match TRBD2. Trimming at V came to 7 bases and at J to 2 bases, leaving 11 bases not matched to a gene. The CDR3 has 16 residues. Per germline, CDR1 MDHEN and CDR2 SYDVKM. CDR3: CASTSHGGVFTDTQYF. The DNA of the CDR3 is TGTGCCAGCACCTCACACGGGGGGGTCTTCACAGATACGCAGTATTTT.

This clonotype came up a few times. The V gene is TRBV6-2 or TRBV6-3, the J gene TRBJ1-2; no firm D call. CDR3 size: 14 residues. The germline gives CDR1 MNHEY, CDR2 SVGEGT. Deletions cut 0 bases from V and 4 bases from J, with 9 bases between. The CDR3 spells CASSYSSGLYGYTF. CDR3 DNA: TGTGCCAGCAGTTACTCTTCAGGCCTCTATGGCTACACCTTC.

The chain carries TRBV7-9 and TRBJ2-7; 7 positions agree with TRBD2. The CDR3 length is 15 residues. V was clipped by 5 bases and J by 0 bases; unmatched bases: 7. CDR1 is SEHNR and CDR2 is FQNEAQ in the germline V gene (reference sequence). The chain's CDR3 is CASSLSGGSSYEQYF. CDR3 coding DNA: TGTGCCAGCAGCCTCTCGGGGGGTTCCTCCTACGAGCAGTACTTC.

A few counts support this clonotype. CDR3 coding DNA: TGTGCCAGCAGTGAAGGGGGGACAGGGCATTATGGCTACACCTTC. This translates into CASSEGGTGHYGYTF. The rearrangement uses TRBV25-1 and TRBJ1-2, with 9 bases lining up with TRBD1. J was trimmed by 5 bases and V by 2 bases; bases with no gene match: 6. The CDR3 is 15 amino acids. Looked up from germline, CDR1 is MGHDK and CDR2 is SYGVNS.

The rearrangement uses TRBV6-5 and TRBJ1-1; 7 bases map to TRBD1. Losses at the gene ends were 7 bases for V and 5 bases for J; bases not matched to a gene: 7. CDR1 MNHEY and CDR2 SVGAGI come from the germline V gene. The CDR3 consists of 13 residues. Here the CDR3 reads CASTRGGTTEAFF. The CDR3 region has the DNA TGTGCCAGCACCAGGGGGGGTACGACTGAAGCTTTCTTT.

This sequence joins TRBV2 and TRBJ2-7, with D perhaps matching TRBD1 (5 bases). This CDR3 has 15 amino acids. Between the trimmed V and J ends, which lost 5 bases and 0 bases, there was a span of 14 bases. Germline CDR1 and CDR2: SNHLY and FYNNEI. The CDR3, as DNA: TGTGCCAGCAGTCCTGACAGTCCTCTCTCCTACGAGCAGTACTTC. It specifies CASSPDSPLSYEQYF.

This clonotype has more than one count but fewer than ten. The chain carries TRBV6-5 and TRBJ1-2; the D gene is possibly TRBD1 (5 bases). The CDR3 is 15 amino acids. Germline CDR1 is MNHEY and CDR2 is SVGAGI. V shed 5 bases and J shed 8 bases, with 21 bases lying between them. CDR3 region: CASSDLLMKGHGYTF. The DNA of the CDR3 is TGTGCCAGCAGTGACCTCTTGATGAAGGGGCACGGCTACACCTTC.